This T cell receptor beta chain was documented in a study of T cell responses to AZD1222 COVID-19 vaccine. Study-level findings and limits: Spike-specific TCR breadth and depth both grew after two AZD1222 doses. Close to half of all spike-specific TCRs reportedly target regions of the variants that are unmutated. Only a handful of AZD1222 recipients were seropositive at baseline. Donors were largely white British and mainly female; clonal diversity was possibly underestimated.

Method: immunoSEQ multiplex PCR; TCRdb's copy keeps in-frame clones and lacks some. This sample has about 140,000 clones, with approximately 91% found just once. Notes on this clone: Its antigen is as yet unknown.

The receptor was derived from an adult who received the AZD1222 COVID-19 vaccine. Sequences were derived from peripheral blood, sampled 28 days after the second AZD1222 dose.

The CDR3 DNA follows: TGCGCCAGCAGCCAAGTAGGGATCTCTAATGAAAAACTGTTTTTT. It translates to CASSQVGISNEKLFF. V and J are TRBV4-1 and TRBJ1-4; D unclear. With 1 base removed from V and 3 bases from J, the gap between germline ends came to 9 bases. This CDR3 spans 15 amino acids. Germline loops: CDR1 MGHRA, CDR2 YSYEKL.